These 15 T cell receptor beta chains share one sample of origin, sequenced in a study of CD8+CD57+ T cells in acquired aplastic anemia. CD8+CD57+ cell expansion had been shown by flow cytometry in patients chosen for sequencing. The template used for profiling TCR beta VDJ and CDR3 was genomic DNA. TCRdb independently ran MiXCR on the reads; one entry per CDR3 protein. Of under 200,000 distinct CDR3 sequences detected, approximately 48% appear once; the ten largest clones hold about 1.8%. The sample consisted of sorted CD4+, CD8+, or CD8+CD57+ T cells (not recorded which) from PBMCs. The receptor set was obtained from a human donor with aplastic anemia.

The chain joins TRBV10-3 to TRBJ2-3; 8 nucleotides match TRBD2. J lost 1 base, V lost 3 bases, and 3 bases had no gene match. The germline gives CDR1 ENHRY, CDR2 SYGVKD. The CDR3 is 15 residues long. The CDR3, as DNA: TGTGCCATCAGTGACGGGGGGGCCGGCACAGATACGCAGTATTTT. It is translated as CAISDGGAGTDTQYF.

The rearrangement joins TRBV15 to TRBJ1-1, with 7 bases matching TRBD1. Trimming took 0 bases from V and 5 from J; bases not matched to a gene: 6. The CDR3 extends over 15 amino acids. CDR1 LNHNV and CDR2 YYDKDF come from the germline V gene (reference sequence). CDR3 region: CATSRDDRVRTEAFF. Written as DNA, the CDR3 is TGTGCCACCAGCAGAGATGACAGGGTAAGGACTGAAGCTTTCTTT. Full variable domain (rest looked up from reference TRBV15 and TRBJ1-1): DAMVIQNPRYQVTQFGKPVTLSCSQTLNHNVMYWYQQKSSQAPKLLFHYYDKDFNNEADTPDNFQSRRPNTSFCFLDIRSPGLGDTAMYLCATSRDDRVRTEAFFGQGTRLTVV.

A single count supports this clonotype. CDR3 loop: CASQLWSSYEQYF. The CDR3 DNA reads as TGTGCCAGCCAACTTTGGAGCTCCTACGAGCAGTACTTC. V usage is TRBV2 and J usage is TRBJ2-7; D remains ambiguous. Trimming took 8 bases from V and 0 from J, leaving 11 bases between them. The CDR3 has 13 amino acids. Germline CDR1 reads SNHLY; CDR2 reads FYNNEI.

This clonotype was detected many times. V is TRBV7-2 and J is TRBJ2-3; the match to TRBD2 covers 9 bases. Looked up from germline, CDR1 is SGHTA and CDR2 is FQGNSA. J gave up 0 bases and V 0 bases, and 7 bases lay outside the gene matches. CDR3 length: 18 amino acids. CDR3: CASSLASGGASSTDTQYF. DNA of the CDR3: TGTGCCAGCAGCTTAGCTAGCGGGGGAGCTTCTAGCACAGATACGCAGTATTTT.

This rearrangement joins TRBV2 to TRBJ2-7, with unresolved D. V lost 2 bases, J lost 3 bases, and 8 bases lay in between. Germline CDR1 is SNHLY and CDR2 is FYNNEI. The CDR3 extends over 13 amino acids. This chain's CDR3 is CASSELGFYEQYF. In DNA form, the CDR3 reads TGTGCCAGCAGTGAACTTGGGTTCTACGAGCAGTACTTC.

This clonotype was found once. This sequence joins TRBV4-3 and TRBJ2-1, with 9 bases identical to TRBD1. Trimming removed 1 base from V and 9 bases from J; junction bases left unmatched: 1. The CDR3 totals 13 residues. The germline gives CDR1 LGHNA, CDR2 YSLEER. CDR3 region: CASSQATGGEQFF. The CDR3 DNA reads as TGCGCCAGCAGCCAAGCGACAGGGGGTGAGCAGTTCTTC.

This clonotype was seen many times. The chain recombines TRBV19 with TRBJ2-1; tentatively, D is TRBD2 (7 bases). V was clipped by 2 bases and J by 5 bases, with 13 bases between them. Germline-derived CDR1 and CDR2 are LNHDA and SQIVND (reference sequence). The CDR3 has 15 residues. Here the CDR3 reads CASSIIGGRNNEQFF. The CDR3 coding sequence is TGTGCCAGTAGTATAATCGGGGGGCGAAACAATGAGCAGTTCTTC.

The V gene is TRBV20-1, the J gene TRBJ2-7, with D possibly being TRBD1 (6 bases). The V end was cut by 6 bases, the J end by 0 bases, with 15 bases between. From germline, CDR1 is DFQATT and CDR2 SNEGSKA (reference sequence). This CDR3 has 14 amino acids. CDR3 in amino acids: CSAGRTASSYEQYF. The DNA for the CDR3 is TGCAGTGCCGGGCGGACAGCTAGCTCCTACGAGCAGTACTTC.

This clonotype was counted many times. The chain combines TRBV5-1 with TRBJ2-5, with D unresolved. V lost 3 bases and J lost 0, with 3 bases in between. The CDR3 covers 12 residues. From germline, CDR1 is SGHRS and CDR2 YFSETQ. This CDR3 reads CASSWNQETQYF. CDR3 DNA: TGCGCCAGCAGCTGGAACCAAGAGACCCAGTACTTC.

This clonotype was detected many times. The rearrangement joins TRBV3-1 to TRBJ2-3, with D unresolved. Trimming shortened V by 2 bases and J by 2 bases, and 2 bases separated the two germline ends. Germline-derived CDR1 and CDR2 are LGHDT and YNNKEL (reference sequence). This CDR3 is 12 amino acids long. CDR3 DNA sequence: TGTGCCAGCAGCCAACACACAGATACGCAGTATTTT. The encoded protein is CASSQHTDTQYF.

This clonotype was seen many times. This chain connects TRBV9 to TRBJ2-2; D uncertain. The V end lost 4 bases, the J end lost 0 bases, and 16 bases lay between the germline ends. The CDR3 covers 17 residues. Germline-derived CDR1 and CDR2 are SGDLS and YYNGEE. The CDR3 DNA reads as TGTGCCAGCAGCCGAAGCCCCGCCCCATCGAACACCGGGGAGCTGTTTTTT. Its translation is CASSRSPAPSNTGELFF.

V usage is TRBV29-1 and J usage is TRBJ1-2; D is uncertain. Deletions cut 6 bases from V and 8 bases from J, with 16 bases between. Looked up from germline, CDR1 is SQVTM and CDR2 is ANQGSEA. This CDR3 comprises 12 residues. CDR3 sequence: CSVNGPSIGYTF. The CDR3 bases are TGCAGCGTCAACGGGCCCAGCATAGGCTACACCTTC.

The V and J genes are TRBV20-1 and TRBJ1-2, with 8 bases fitting TRBD1. The V segment lost 4 bases and the J segment 4 bases; nucleotides outside the gene matches: 11. Germline lookup yields CDR1 DFQATT and CDR2 SNEGSKA (reference sequence). The CDR3 length is 15 residues. The CDR3 loop is CSAKPNDRGGYGYTF. CDR3 nucleotides: TGCAGTGCTAAACCGAATGACAGGGGAGGCTATGGCTACACCTTC.

The chain links TRBV4-1 to TRBJ2-1; TRBD1 might be the D (5 bases). The CDR3 runs 15 residues. From germline, CDR1 is MGHRA and CDR2 YSYEKL. The V gene lost 5 bases and the J gene lost 5 bases, with 16 bases spanning the gap. The CDR3 DNA follows: TGCGCCAGCAGCGCCCTGGGCTGGGGCGACAATGAGCAGTTCTTC. The encoded protein is CASSALGWGDNEQFF.

This clonotype was seen only a few times. The rearrangement joins TRBV19 to TRBJ2-5; D ambiguous. The CDR3 extends over 14 amino acids. Per germline, CDR1 LNHDA and CDR2 SQIVND (reference sequence). V lost 4 bases to trimming and J lost 7 bases, with 16 bases between them. CDR3 sequence (DNA): TGTGCCAGTAGTAACCGGACCTTAGGCGGGACCCAGTACTTC. Its translation: CASSNRTLGGTQYF.